Presented here are 10 T cell receptor beta chains from one specimen sequenced in a study of graft-versus-host responses after intestinal transplantation. Using immunoSEQ multiplex PCR, the repertoire was profiled, and TCRdb retains in-frame clones only, with some absent. Among nearly 95,000 clones listed, more than 85% were seen once. These receptors are not linked to any known antigen. Sequenced here: unstimulated CD8+ T cells sorted from spleen or lymph node cells, sampled before intestinal transplant. These receptors were collected from a human donor who received an intestinal transplant.

The chain has TRBV9 and TRBJ2-2, with a weak D call TRBD1 (6 bases). V was cut by 5 bases and J by 4 bases, with 12 bases left in between. The germline gives CDR1 SGDLS, CDR2 YYNGEE. CDR3 size: 14 residues. The CDR3 is CASRATGFTGELFF. Written as DNA, the CDR3 is TGTGCCAGCAGAGCTACAGGGTTCACCGGGGAGCTGTTTTTT.

The chain carries TRBV2 and TRBJ1-5; D remains unclear. This CDR3 region has 13 residues. With 1 base removed from V and 7 bases from J, the gap between germline ends came to 8 bases. In germline, CDR1 is SNHLY, CDR2 FYNNEI. The DNA of the CDR3 is TGTGCCAGCAGTGAAGGGGCCGGCCAGCCCCAGCATTTT. Translated: CASSEGAGQPQHF.

The CDR3 reads CASSLWGSGGGETQYF. The CDR3 DNA follows: TGTGCCAGCAGCTTGTGGGGTAGCGGGGGCGGCGAGACCCAGTACTTC. The V and J genes are TRBV5-6 and TRBJ2-5, with 9 bases aligning to TRBD2. Looked up from germline, CDR1 is SGHDT and CDR2 is YYEEEE. The V gene end was trimmed by 1 base and the J gene end by 5 bases; junction bases not matched to a gene: 9. The CDR3 extends over 16 amino acids. The full variable domain, its missing parts supplied by reference TRBV5-6 and TRBJ2-5, is DAGVTQSPTHLIKTRGQQVTLRCSPKSGHDTVSWYQQALGQGPQFIFQYYEEEERQRGNFPDRFSGHQFPNYSSELNVNALLLGDSALYLCASSLWGSGGGETQYFGPGTRLLVL.

CDR3 sequence reads: CASSLAGAQDGELFF. The CDR3 DNA sequence: TGTGCCAGCAGCTTAGCAGGGGCGCAGGACGGGGAGCTGTTTTTT. The V gene is TRBV11-2, the J gene TRBJ2-2; D may be TRBD1 (6 bases). Trimming cost V 1 base and J 7 bases, with 13 bases left between them. From germline, CDR1 is SGHAT and CDR2 FQNNGV. The CDR3 has 15 amino acids.

V is TRBV7-9 and J is TRBJ2-1; D might be TRBD2 (6 bases). This CDR3 region has 16 residues. Trimming shortened V by 5 bases and J by 5 bases, and 19 bases separated the two germline ends. Germline CDR1 reads SEHNR; CDR2 reads FQNEAQ (reference sequence). CDR3 in DNA: TGTGCCAGCAGCCCTCGCACTAGCACGTTCCACAATGAGCAGTTCTTC. This gives the protein CASSPRTSTFHNEQFF.

This chain links TRBV7-9 with TRBJ2-7; no reliable D call. The CDR3 spans 16 residues. With 1 base removed from V and 0 bases from J, the gap between germline ends came to 13 bases. Germline CDR1 SEHNR, CDR2 FQNEAQ (reference sequence). For the CDR3, the DNA is TGTGCCAGCAGCTTAGGTGACGGAGCCTTCTCCTACGAGCAGTACTTC. It yields the protein CASSLGDGAFSYEQYF.

This chain uses TRBV29-1 with TRBJ2-1; 8 bases map to TRBD1. This CDR3 contains 14 residues. CDR1 is SQVTM and CDR2 is ANQGSEA in the germline V gene. With 6 bases clipped from V and 2 bases from J, the junction kept 6 bases outside the gene matches. CDR3 sequence: CSVDPGQAYNEQFF. The DNA for the CDR3 is TGCAGCGTGGATCCGGGACAGGCCTACAATGAGCAGTTCTTC.

The chain is built from TRBV5-5 and TRBJ1-2; 8 positions match TRBD1. Trimming removed 4 bases from V and 8 bases from J; junction bases left unmatched: 10. Germline assignment: CDR1 SGHKS and CDR2 YYEKEE (reference sequence). CDR3 size: 14 residues. The DNA for the CDR3 is TGTGCCAGCAGCCGGGGTACAGGGGGAGAGGGCTACACCTTC. Protein sequence: CASSRGTGGEGYTF.

Note on this clone: Germline and junction disagree at one end, which may indicate a read error. V gene TRBV30 combines with J gene TRBJ2-1; no definite D call. The germline V gene has CDR1 GTSNPN and CDR2 SVGIG (reference sequence). The CDR3 sequence is 13 residues long. The CDR3 DNA reads TGTGCCTGGAGTTTAACCCCCTATAATGAGCAGTTCTTC. Translation: CAWSLTPYNEQFF.

The chain is built from TRBV30 and TRBJ1-5; the match to TRBD1 covers 7 bases. The CDR3 has 14 amino acids. Trimming removed 2 bases from V and 2 bases from J; junction bases left unmatched: 3. The germline CDR1 and CDR2 sequences are GTSNPN and SVGIG (reference sequence). The CDR3 here is CAWSPGQGNQPQHF. In DNA form, the CDR3 reads TGTGCCTGGAGTCCCGGACAGGGCAATCAGCCCCAGCATTTT.